The 18 T cell receptor beta chains reported below all come from one sample, sequenced in a study of cytotoxic CD8 clonotypes in ibrutinib-treated CLL. TCRdb's table, derived via immunoSEQ multiplex PCR, lists solely in-frame clones and lacks some. The sample contains about 140,000 clones, 70% to 90% of which appear only once. This specimen consisted of PBMCs, obtained after 36 months of ibrutinib treatment. All receptors come from a human donor with chronic lymphocytic leukemia.

This sequence joins TRBV19 and TRBJ2-1; D could derive from TRBD1 or TRBD2 (5 bases each). Germline V lookup: CDR1 LNHDA, CDR2 SQIVND (reference sequence). The germline V and J ends were trimmed by 5 bases and 6 bases, with 11 bases remaining between them. The CDR3 is 13 residues long. CDR3 in DNA: TGTGCCAGTAGTGGGACGCCACCCAATGAGCAGTTCTTC. Translating it yields CASSGTPPNEQFF.

The rearrangement links TRBV5-1 to TRBJ2-7; the D gene is possibly TRBD1 (5 bases). V lost 6 bases, J lost 2 bases, and 15 bases lay in between. This CDR3 is built from 14 residues. The germline gives CDR1 SGHRS, CDR2 YFSETQ. The CDR3 here is CASKFGQGTYEQYF. The CDR3 nucleotides are TGCGCCAGCAAGTTCGGGCAGGGTACCTACGAGCAGTACTTC.

V gene TRBV2 combines with J gene TRBJ2-3; no definite D call. The CDR3 runs to 13 residues. CDR1 and CDR2 (germline): SNHLY, FYNNEI. V was shortened by 6 bases and J by 2 bases, with 9 bases between the two germline ends. CDR3 nucleotides: TGTGCCAGCAGGCAGGACCCCACAGATACGCAGTATTTT. Its protein is CASRQDPTDTQYF.

This rearrangement joins TRBV10-3 to TRBJ1-4, with 8 nucleotides matching TRBD1. The V gene's germline CDR1 is ENHRY and CDR2 SYGVKD. The CDR3 spans 15 residues. V gave up 4 bases and J gave up 8 bases; unmatched junction bases: 9. The CDR3 spells CAISGTTGGGEKLFF. In DNA form, the CDR3 reads TGTGCCATCAGTGGGACAACAGGGGGTGGCGAAAAACTGTTTTTT.

The genes are TRBV7-2 and TRBJ2-1; 8 bases agree with TRBD2. Germline lookup yields CDR1 SGHTA and CDR2 FQGNSA. The V gene end was trimmed by 1 base and the J gene end by 6 bases; junction bases not matched to a gene: 11. There are 17 residues in the CDR3. As DNA, the CDR3 is TGTGCCAGCAGCTTAGTATTCTCCCGGCTAGCGGGCAATGAGCAGTTCTTC. Amino acid sequence: CASSLVFSRLAGNEQFF.

The J gene is TRBJ2-4, the V gene TRBV4-1; 7 nucleotides line up with TRBD1. Trimming cost V 4 bases and J 5 bases; bases outside gene matches: 8. Germline V CDR1 and CDR2: MGHRA, YSYEKL. The CDR3 is 15 residues long. This CDR3 reads CASSRIGGAENIQYF. CDR3 sequence (DNA): TGCGCCAGCAGCCGGATAGGGGGCGCGGAAAACATTCAGTACTTC.

The rearrangement links TRBV4-1 to TRBJ2-3, with D perhaps being TRBD1 or TRBD2 (5 bases each). The CDR3 consists of 14 residues. Germline V gene sequence: CDR1 MGHRA, CDR2 YSYEKL. Trimming pared 5 bases from V and 6 bases from J, leaving 15 bases between. The CDR3: CASSGGRGVDTQYF. CDR3 nucleotides: TGCGCCAGCAGCGGGGGTAGGGGTGTGGATACGCAGTATTTT.

This sequence joins TRBV9 and TRBJ1-5; tentatively, D is TRBD1 (5 bases). This CDR3 comprises 13 residues. Per the germline V gene, CDR1 is SGDLS and CDR2 is YYNGEE. Trimming stripped 3 bases from V and 9 bases from J, with 13 bases between. CDR3 in DNA: TGTGCCAGCAGCGGGGAGACCGGGGGGCCCCAGCATTTT. It specifies CASSGETGGPQHF.

The chain couples TRBV13 to TRBJ1-3, with 8 nucleotides matching TRBD1. V was pared by 3 bases and J by 4 bases, with 8 bases of the junction left unmatched. CDR3 size: 16 residues. CDR1 is PRHDT and CDR2 is FYEKMQ in the germline V gene (reference sequence). CDR3 region: CASSLDRQGLGNTIYF. Here the CDR3 DNA reads TGTGCCAGCAGCTTGGACCGACAGGGGCTGGGAAACACCATATATTTT.

This clone is a singleton in its sample. V is TRBV7-9 and J is TRBJ2-1; possibly TRBD1 for D (6 bases). CDR1 is SEHNR, CDR2 FQNEAQ, per germline (reference sequence). V was trimmed by 5 bases and J by 4 bases, leaving 15 bases between them. This CDR3 has 15 amino acids. The CDR3 nucleotides are TGTGCCAGCAGCCACGATGGAGGACAGTACAATGAGCAGTTCTTC. Amino acids: CASSHDGGQYNEQFF. Supplemented by reference TRBV7-9 and TRBJ2-1, the full variable domain reads DTGVSQNPRHKITKRGQNVTFRCDPISEHNRLYWYRQTLGQGPEFLTYFQNEAQLEKSRLLSDRFSAERPKGSFSTLEIQRTEQGDSAMYLCASSHDGGQYNEQFFGPGTRLTVL.

J is TRBJ1-2 and V is TRBV5-1, with 7 bases identical to TRBD1. This CDR3 is built from 16 residues. The germline CDR1 and CDR2 sequences are SGHRS and YFSETQ. Trimming cost V 0 bases and J 4 bases; bases outside gene matches: 9. CDR3 bases: TGCGCCAGCAGCTTGGGATGGACAGGTTTGGGCTATGGCTACACCTTC. Residues: CASSLGWTGLGYGYTF. The whole variable domain, remainder taken from reference TRBV5-1 and TRBJ1-2, is KAGVTQTPRYLIKTRGQQVTLSCSPISGHRSVSWYQQTPGQGLQFLFEYFSETQRNKGNFPGRFSGRQFSNSRSEMNVSTLELGDSALYLCASSLGWTGLGYGYTFGSGTRLTVV.

V is TRBV28 and J is TRBJ1-6; D may be TRBD1 (6 bases). This CDR3 comprises 16 residues. The V end lost 6 bases, the J end lost 7 bases, and 19 bases lay between the germline ends. Germline loops: CDR1 MDHEN, CDR2 SYDVKM. DNA of the CDR3: TGTGCCAGCAGAACCCCCAAGGCAGGGGCCAATTCACCCCTCCACTTT. It specifies CASRTPKAGANSPLHF.

The count of this clone is one. The rearrangement uses TRBV18 and TRBJ1-5, with D perhaps matching TRBD1 (5 bases). CDR1 and CDR2 (germline): KGHSH, LQKENI. This CDR3 contains 16 residues. V lost 0 bases and J lost 2, with 11 bases in between. In DNA, the CDR3 is TGTGCCAGCTCACCACCGGGCATCAGGGGCAATCAGCCCCAGCATTTT. This codes for CASSPPGIRGNQPQHF.

The J gene is TRBJ2-7, the V gene TRBV15, with a possible D match to TRBD2 (5 bases). The V and J ends lost 0 bases and 7 bases respectively, with 13 bases between them. This CDR3 is built from 14 residues. CDR1 is LNHNV and CDR2 is YYDKDF in the germline V gene (reference sequence). CDR3 in amino acids: CATSRDLGMWEQYF. CDR3 nucleotides: TGTGCCACCAGCAGAGATCTCGGGATGTGGGAGCAGTACTTC.

There are a few counts of this clone. The CDR3 spells CASRPLEITGELFF. Written as DNA, the CDR3 is TGTGCCAGCCGACCTCTCGAAATCACCGGGGAGCTGTTTTTT. The genes are TRBV27 and TRBJ2-2; D is uncertain. CDR3 size: 14 residues. V dropped 8 bases and J dropped 4 bases, with 14 bases sitting between them. The V gene's germline CDR1 is MNHEY and CDR2 SMNVEV (reference sequence).

This clone was seen a handful of times. V gene TRBV6-5 combines with J gene TRBJ2-7; 8 bases align to TRBD1. The CDR3 extends over 14 amino acids. The trim removed 6 bases at V and 3 bases at J, leaving 7 bases unmatched. Germline lookup yields CDR1 MNHEY and CDR2 SVGAGI. The CDR3 spells CASSPRQGFYEQYF. The CDR3 DNA sequence: TGTGCCAGCAGCCCAAGACAGGGGTTCTACGAGCAGTACTTC.

The chain couples TRBV7-8 to TRBJ2-7, with 9 bases aligning to TRBD2. The CDR3 covers 15 residues. Germline-derived CDR1 and CDR2 are SGHVS and FQNEAQ. With 5 bases clipped from V and 3 bases from J, the junction kept 8 bases outside the gene matches. CDR3 protein: CASSRTASGNYEQYF. CDR3 nucleotide sequence: TGTGCCAGCAGCCGAACGGCTAGCGGGAACTACGAGCAGTACTTC.

The chain carries TRBV7-2 and TRBJ1-4; unclear D gene. The CDR3 is 13 amino acids. Germline V CDR1 and CDR2: SGHTA, FQGNSA. The germline V and J ends were trimmed by 2 bases and 8 bases, with 9 bases remaining between them. This chain's CDR3 is CASSLNFREKLFF. The CDR3 DNA sequence: TGTGCCAGCAGCTTAAATTTTCGGGAAAAACTGTTTTTT. The whole variable domain, remainder taken from reference TRBV7-2 and TRBJ1-4, is GAGVSQSPSNKVTEKGKDVELRCDPISGHTALYWYRQSLGQGLEFLIYFQGNSAPDKSGLPSDRFSAERTGGSVSTLTIQRTQQEDSAVYLCASSLNFREKLFFGSGTQLSVL.